This TCR beta chain was profiled in a study of T cells in Graves' hyperthyroidism and ophthalmopathy. Whole-study context: Peripheral blood samples were taken at initial diagnosis, prior to any treatment. General observations from the study: Most thyroid-expanded clonotypes above 0.001 were also found in blood.

V lost 4 bases and J lost 7; bases outside the gene matches: 4. The germline V gene has CDR1 DFQATT and CDR2 SNEGSKA (reference sequence). The CDR3 length is 12 residues. This clonotype occurred many times. The antigen is unknown. Amplification of TCR beta CDR3 regions used RNA as the template. TCR CDR3 underwent first-round RT-PCR with the HTBI primer set. TCRdb ran MiXCR on the multiplex PCR reads and lists one entry per CDR3 protein. The data contain about 420,000 distinct CDR3 sequences, approximately 13% of them singletons. Sequencing was done on a sample of blood. This TCR came from a woman aged 18-29 years with Graves' hyperthyroidism. The chain is built from TRBV20-1 and TRBJ2-7; 10 bases are shared with TRBD2. The CDR3 protein is CSAKGLAREQYF. CDR3 coding DNA: TGCAGTGCTAAGGGACTAGCGCGGGAGCAGTACTTC.